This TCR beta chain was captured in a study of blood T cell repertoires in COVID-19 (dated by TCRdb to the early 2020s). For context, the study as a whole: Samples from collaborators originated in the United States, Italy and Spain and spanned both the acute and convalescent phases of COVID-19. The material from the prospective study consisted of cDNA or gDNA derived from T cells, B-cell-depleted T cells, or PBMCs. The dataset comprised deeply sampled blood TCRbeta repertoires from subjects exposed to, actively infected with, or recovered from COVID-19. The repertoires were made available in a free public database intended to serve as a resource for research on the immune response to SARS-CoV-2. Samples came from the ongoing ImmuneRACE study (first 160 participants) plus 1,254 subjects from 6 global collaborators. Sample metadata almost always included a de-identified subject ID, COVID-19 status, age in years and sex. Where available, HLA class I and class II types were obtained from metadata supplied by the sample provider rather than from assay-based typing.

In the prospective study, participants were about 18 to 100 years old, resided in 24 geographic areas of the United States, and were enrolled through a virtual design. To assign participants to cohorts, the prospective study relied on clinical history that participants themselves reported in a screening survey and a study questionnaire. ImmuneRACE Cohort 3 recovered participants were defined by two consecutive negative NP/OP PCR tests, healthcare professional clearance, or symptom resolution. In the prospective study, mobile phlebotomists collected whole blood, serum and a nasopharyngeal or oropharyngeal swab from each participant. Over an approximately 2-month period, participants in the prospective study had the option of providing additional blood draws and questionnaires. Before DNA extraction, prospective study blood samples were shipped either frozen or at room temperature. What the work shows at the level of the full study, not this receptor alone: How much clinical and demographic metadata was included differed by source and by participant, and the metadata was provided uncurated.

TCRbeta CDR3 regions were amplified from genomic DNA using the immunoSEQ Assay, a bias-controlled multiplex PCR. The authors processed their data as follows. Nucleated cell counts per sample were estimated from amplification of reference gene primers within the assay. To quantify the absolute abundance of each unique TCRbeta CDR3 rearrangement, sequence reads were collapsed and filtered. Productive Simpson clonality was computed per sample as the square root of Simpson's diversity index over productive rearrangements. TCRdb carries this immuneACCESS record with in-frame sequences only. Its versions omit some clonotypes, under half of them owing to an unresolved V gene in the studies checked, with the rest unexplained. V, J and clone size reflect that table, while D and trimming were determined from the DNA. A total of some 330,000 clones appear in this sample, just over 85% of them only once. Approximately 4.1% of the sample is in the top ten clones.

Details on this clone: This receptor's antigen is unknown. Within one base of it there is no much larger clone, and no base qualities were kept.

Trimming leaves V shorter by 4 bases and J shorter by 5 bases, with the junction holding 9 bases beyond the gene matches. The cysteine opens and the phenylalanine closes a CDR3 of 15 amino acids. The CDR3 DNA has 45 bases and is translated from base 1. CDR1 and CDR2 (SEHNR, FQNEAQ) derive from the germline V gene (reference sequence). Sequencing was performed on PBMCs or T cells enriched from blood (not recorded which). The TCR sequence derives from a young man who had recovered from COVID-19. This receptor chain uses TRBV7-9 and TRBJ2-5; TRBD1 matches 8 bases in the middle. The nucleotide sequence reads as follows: TGTGCCAGCAGCTCCAACCCAGGGGGCGTCGAGACCCAGTACTTC. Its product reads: CASSSNPGGVETQYF.